This entry lists 21 T cell receptor beta chains sequenced from one sample in a study of identifying expanded T cells in peripheral blood. Method: immunoSEQ multiplex PCR; TCRdb's copy keeps in-frame clones and lacks some. The sample records approximately 81,000 clones, around 84% being singletons. What was sequenced was blood. The receptor source for this set is a person aged 18 to 70 in good health.

This rearrangement joins TRBV12-5 to TRBJ2-7; 7 nucleotides match TRBD1. The CDR3 totals 16 residues. CDR1 and CDR2 from the germline V gene are LGHNT and FRNRAP. The ends lost 0 bases at V and 2 bases at J; junction bases unmatched: 7. CDR3 nucleotides: TGTGCTAGTGGTTTGGTACTTGGGACAGCTCCCTACGAGCAGTACTTC. Protein sequence: CASGLVLGTAPYEQYF.

In nucleotides, the CDR3 is TGCGCCAGCAGGCCCAGCGGGAGGGACTCCTACGAGCAGTACTTC. Amino acid sequence: CASRPSGRDSYEQYF. This chain connects TRBV10-2 to TRBJ2-7; 10 bases fit TRBD2. The germline CDR1 and CDR2 sequences are WSHSY and SAAADI. Unmatched junction bases numbered 5, after V lost 6 bases and J lost 0 bases. CDR3 length equals 15 residues.

This clone appeared a few times. This chain uses TRBV20-1 with TRBJ1-1; D gene unclear. Trimming pared 3 bases from V and 4 bases from J, leaving 3 bases between. Germline V gene lookup returns CDR1 DFQATT and CDR2 SNEGSKA (reference sequence). The CDR3 runs to 10 residues. The DNA for the CDR3 is TGCAGTGCTAGTTCCACTGAAGCTTTCTTT. Translating gives CSASSTEAFF.

The V gene is TRBV28, the J gene TRBJ2-7; TRBD2 agrees at 12 bases. The CDR3 contains 15 residues. Looked up from germline, CDR1 is MDHEN and CDR2 is SYDVKM. Trimming took 7 bases from V and 3 from J; bases not matched to a gene: 7. CDR3 protein: CASTLTTSGSYEQYF. The CDR3 DNA follows: TGTGCCAGCACCCTCACGACTAGCGGGAGCTACGAGCAGTACTTC.

This chain connects TRBV27 to TRBJ1-2; D possibly corresponds to TRBD1 (5 bases). V was shortened by 5 bases and J by 5 bases, with 15 bases between the two germline ends. In germline, CDR1 is MNHEY, CDR2 SMNVEV (reference sequence). CDR3 length: 14 residues. CDR3: CASSRSGTEYGYTF. CDR3 nucleotides: TGTGCCAGCAGTCGGTCCGGGACCGAATATGGCTACACCTTC.

The rearrangement joins TRBV29-1 to TRBJ2-7; D ambiguous. Germline-derived CDR1 and CDR2 are SQVTM and ANQGSEA. With 0 bases removed from V and 2 bases from J, the gap between germline ends came to 14 bases. This CDR3 has 15 residues. The CDR3 DNA follows: TGCAGCGTTGAAGAGCGTACTGGCAAGGCCTACGAGCAGTACTTC. As protein: CSVEERTGKAYEQYF.

The chain is built from TRBV7-3 and TRBJ1-1; D call uncertain. The germline V gene encodes CDR1 SGHTA and CDR2 FQGTGA. The CDR3 contains 14 residues. V gave up 3 bases and J gave up 0 bases, with 8 bases separating them. In DNA form, the CDR3 reads TGTGCCAGCAGCTTCGGCCCTTTGAACACTGAAGCTTTCTTT. Protein sequence: CASSFGPLNTEAFF.

This chain links TRBV29-1 with TRBJ2-1; 12 bases match TRBD1. CDR3 length: 15 amino acids. Germline V gives CDR1 SQVTM, CDR2 ANQGSEA. J lost 7 bases, V lost 6 bases, and 10 bases had no gene match. CDR3 loop: CSVNTGTGGWNEQFF. CDR3 bases: TGCAGCGTGAATACCGGGACAGGGGGCTGGAATGAGCAGTTCTTC.

This rearrangement joins TRBV9 to TRBJ2-7; 9 bases align to TRBD2. Germline values: CDR1 SGDLS, CDR2 YYNGEE. Trimming cost V 4 bases and J 5 bases; bases outside gene matches: 13. This CDR3 region has 16 residues. CDR3 nucleotide sequence: TGTGCCAGCAGCCCTGTTATTGGCGGGAGGGTCCACGAGCAGTACTTC. As protein: CASSPVIGGRVHEQYF.

This clone was observed a few times. The rearrangement uses TRBV6-4 and TRBJ2-2; D remains unclear. V was cut by 2 bases and J by 3 bases, with 4 bases left in between. The CDR3 totals 13 residues. CDR1 MRHNA and CDR2 SNTAGT come from the germline V gene. The CDR3 bases are TGTGCCAGCAGTGACGGGGACACCGGGGAGCTGTTTTTT. Residues: CASSDGDTGELFF.

This chain connects TRBV5-1 to TRBJ2-3; TRBD2 matches at 7 bases. CDR1 SGHRS and CDR2 YFSETQ come from the germline V gene. This CDR3 has 16 amino acids. V lost 4 bases and J lost 0; bases outside the gene matches: 8. The chain's CDR3 is CASSPIGGGSTDTQYF. The CDR3 nucleotides read TGCGCCAGCAGCCCCATCGGGGGAGGGAGCACAGATACGCAGTATTTT.

The chain has TRBV27 and TRBJ1-2, with D possibly TRBD1 on 5 matching bases. Between the trimmed V and J ends, which lost 2 bases and 4 bases, there was a span of 8 bases. Per germline, CDR1 MNHEY and CDR2 SMNVEV (reference sequence). The length of the CDR3 is 13 residues. The CDR3 region is CASSLGQGYGYTF. The DNA for the CDR3 is TGTGCCAGCAGTTTAGGGCAGGGCTATGGCTACACCTTC.

The rearrangement uses TRBV28 and TRBJ2-1; D may be TRBD2 (5 bases). There are 15 residues in the CDR3. CDR1 is MDHEN, CDR2 SYDVKM, per germline. V lost 2 bases and J 0 bases, leaving 8 bases between the germline ends. The DNA for the CDR3 is TGTGCCAGCAGTTTAACTAGTTCCTCCTACAATGAGCAGTTCTTC. Its protein is CASSLTSSSYNEQFF.

The chain employs TRBV27 and TRBJ1-5; D not resolved. CDR1 MNHEY and CDR2 SMNVEV come from the germline V gene (reference sequence). The CDR3 totals 13 residues. V lost 5 bases to trimming and J lost 1 base, with 6 bases between them. The CDR3 coding sequence is TGTGCCAGCAGTAAGGGAAGCAATCAGCCCCAGCATTTT. Its translation: CASSKGSNQPQHF.

The chain employs TRBV10-3 and TRBJ2-7; D gene ambiguous. This CDR3 contains 14 residues. The ends were cut back, 6 bases at V and 2 bases at J, with 14 bases in the middle. CDR1 and CDR2 (germline): ENHRY, SYGVKD. CDR3 nucleotides: TGTGCCATCAGAGCCGACTTTCCTCCCTACGAGCAGTACTTC. Translating it yields CAIRADFPPYEQYF.

The CDR3: CASSPGGAGTNVLTF. The CDR3, as DNA: TGTGCCAGCTCACCAGGGGGGGCCGGGACCAACGTCCTGACTTTC. The rearrangement uses TRBV18 and TRBJ2-6; weak D call: TRBD2 (7 bases). V was trimmed by 2 bases and J by 8 bases, leaving 13 bases between them. CDR3 length: 15 amino acids. Per the germline V gene, CDR1 is KGHSH and CDR2 is LQKENI.

This clone was counted only a few times. The CDR3 spells CASSLTLGELFF. In DNA form, the CDR3 reads TGTGCCAGCAGCCTGACGTTGGGGGAGCTGTTTTTT. The V and J genes are TRBV11-2 and TRBJ2-2; D uncertain. V was trimmed by 5 bases and J by 8 bases, leaving 9 bases between them. CDR1 is SGHAT and CDR2 is FQNNGV in the germline V gene. The CDR3 runs to 12 residues.

The V and J genes are TRBV7-3 and TRBJ2-7, with 8 bases that match TRBD2. The trim removed 3 bases at V and 5 bases at J, leaving 3 bases unmatched. Per the germline V gene, CDR1 is SGHTA and CDR2 is FQGTGA. This CDR3 has 13 residues. CDR3 protein: CASSFGLANEQYF. DNA of the CDR3: TGTGCCAGCAGCTTCGGACTAGCTAACGAGCAGTACTTC. The complete variable domain, with remaining parts taken from reference TRBV7-3 and TRBJ2-7, reads GAGVSQTPSNKVTEKGKYVELRCDPISGHTALYWYRQSLGQGPEFLIYFQGTGAADDSGLPNDRFFAVRPEGSVSTLKIQRTERGDSAVYLCASSFGLANEQYFGPGTRLTVT.

The chain recombines TRBV2 with TRBJ2-2; 11 nucleotides match TRBD2. Germline-derived CDR1 and CDR2 are SNHLY and FYNNEI. V was pared by 6 bases and J by 8 bases, with 11 bases of the junction left unmatched. The CDR3 loop spans 16 amino acids. As DNA, the CDR3 is TGTGCCAGCAGGAAGACTAGCGGGAAAGGTACTGGGGAGCTGTTTTTT. This encodes CASRKTSGKGTGELFF.

The V and J genes are TRBV7-2 and TRBJ2-2; D ambiguous. Per the germline V gene, CDR1 is SGHTA and CDR2 is FQGNSA. V dropped 5 bases and J dropped 4 bases, with 11 bases sitting between them. The CDR3 runs 14 residues. CDR3 in amino acids: CASSLLDATGELFF. CDR3 sequence (DNA): TGTGCCAGCAGCCTCCTAGATGCCACCGGGGAGCTGTTTTTT.

V gene TRBV6-1 combines with J gene TRBJ1-3; weak D call: TRBD1 (6 bases). This CDR3 region has 15 residues. CDR1 MNHNS and CDR2 SASEGT come from the germline V gene. V was cut by 8 bases and J by 3 bases, with 17 bases left in between. In DNA, the CDR3 is TGTGCCAGCGGGACCGGGGGCAACATTGGAAACACCATATATTTT. This translates into CASGTGGNIGNTIYF.